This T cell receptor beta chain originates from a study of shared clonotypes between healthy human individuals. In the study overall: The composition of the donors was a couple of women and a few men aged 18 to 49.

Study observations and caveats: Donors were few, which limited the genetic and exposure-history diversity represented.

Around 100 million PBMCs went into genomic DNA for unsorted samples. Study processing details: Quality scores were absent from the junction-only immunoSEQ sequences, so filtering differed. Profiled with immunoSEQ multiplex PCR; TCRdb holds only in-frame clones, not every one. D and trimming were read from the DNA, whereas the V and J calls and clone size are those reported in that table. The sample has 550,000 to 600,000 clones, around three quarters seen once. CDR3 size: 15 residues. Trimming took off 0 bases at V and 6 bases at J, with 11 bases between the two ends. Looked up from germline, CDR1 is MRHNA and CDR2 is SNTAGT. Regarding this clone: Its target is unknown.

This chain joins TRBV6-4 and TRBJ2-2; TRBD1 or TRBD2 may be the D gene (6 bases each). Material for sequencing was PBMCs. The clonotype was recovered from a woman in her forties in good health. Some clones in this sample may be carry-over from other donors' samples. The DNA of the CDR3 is TGTGCCAGCAGTGACTCTGGGGGGCCGGCCGGGGAGCTGTTTTTT. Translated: CASSDSGGPAGELFF.